Each of the 14 T cell receptor beta chains below was sequenced from the same sample in a study of early T cells in non-severe SARS-CoV-2 infection. From the 5' RACE reads, TCRdb called clonotypes with MiXCR, one entry per CDR3 protein. The sample holds under 70,000 distinct CDR3 sequences, 11% seen once. The sequenced material came from whole blood. The origin of the receptors is an adult who was a healthcare worker with PCR-confirmed SARS-CoV-2 infection or an uninfected control (not recorded which).

This clonotype has ten or more counts. The V and J genes are TRBV25-1 and TRBJ1-2; 9 nucleotides agree with TRBD1. V lost 4 bases and J lost 4; bases outside the gene matches: 4. Germline V gene lookup returns CDR1 MGHDK and CDR2 SYGVNS. This CDR3 is 14 amino acids long. The DNA for the CDR3 is TGTGCCAGCAGTGCCCCGGGACAGGGCTATGGCTACACCTTC. Its protein product is CASSAPGQGYGYTF.

The table lists this clonotype with a few counts. This rearrangement joins TRBV4-1 to TRBJ2-4; D might be TRBD1 or TRBD2, each matching 6 bases. This CDR3 is 16 amino acids long. Trimming took off 6 bases at V and 3 bases at J, with 18 bases between the two ends. The V gene's germline CDR1 is MGHRA and CDR2 YSYEKL. The CDR3 spells CASSRDNRRVKNIQYF. In DNA form, the CDR3 reads TGCGCCAGCAGTAGGGACAACCGGAGGGTCAAAAACATTCAGTACTTC.

This clonotype appeared many times. The V and J genes are TRBV27 and TRBJ1-6; 8 bases are a match to TRBD1. This CDR3 contains 16 residues. Unmatched junction bases numbered 9, after V lost 6 bases and J lost 5 bases. The germline V gene encodes CDR1 MNHEY and CDR2 SMNVEV (reference sequence). CDR3 DNA: TGTGCCAGCAGGCGAAACAGGGGGTTTGATAATTCACCCCTCCACTTT. It codes for CASRRNRGFDNSPLHF.

At least ten counts were recorded for this clonotype. The chain employs TRBV5-6 and TRBJ2-3; D ambiguous. Trimming left V 4 bases short and J 1 base short, with 10 bases between. The CDR3 covers 14 residues. The V gene's germline CDR1 is SGHDT and CDR2 YYEEEE. In DNA form, the CDR3 reads TGTGCCAGCAGCCTAAGGGCAGGCACAGATACGCAGTATTTT. The encoded protein is CASSLRAGTDTQYF.

This clonotype was seen many times. J is TRBJ2-5 and V is TRBV27, with unresolved D. The CDR3 sequence is 13 residues long. Trimming stripped 3 bases from V and 6 bases from J, with 11 bases between. CDR1 and CDR2 from the germline V gene are MNHEY and SMNVEV (reference sequence). The CDR3 DNA follows: TGTGCCAGCAGTTTCGCGAGTGTTCAGACCCAGTACTTC. Amino acid sequence: CASSFASVQTQYF.

At least ten counts were recorded for this clonotype. The chain couples TRBV10-3 to TRBJ2-3; D is unresolved. This CDR3 region has 12 residues. The germline V gene encodes CDR1 ENHRY and CDR2 SYGVKD. V lost 5 bases, J lost 5 bases, and 8 bases lay in between. The CDR3 DNA reads TGTGCCATCAGTAGCGAGTTAGATACGCAGTATTTT. This sequence encodes CAISSELDTQYF.

On this clonotype itself: A much larger clone lies one base from this, so it may be a read error. This rearrangement joins TRBV11-2 to TRBJ1-1, with TRBD1 as a possible D gene (5 bases). The V end was cut by 1 base, the J end by 7 bases, with 16 bases between. The CDR3 contains 15 residues. CDR1 is SGHAT, CDR2 FQNNGV, per germline. The CDR3 loop is CASSLVLDQGYEAFF. In DNA, the CDR3 is TGTGCCAGCAGCTTAGTTCTAGACCAGGGTTATGAAGCTTTCTTT.

This clonotype appeared many times. The genes are TRBV18 and TRBJ2-7; either TRBD1 or TRBD2 may supply D (5 bases each). The ends were cut back, 6 bases at V and 3 bases at J, with 12 bases in the middle. Germline CDR1 is KGHSH and CDR2 is LQKENI. This CDR3 comprises 13 residues. DNA of the CDR3: TGTGCCAGCTCGTGGGACCCCCGCTACGAGCAGTACTTC. Translating gives CASSWDPRYEQYF.

In nucleotides, the CDR3 is TGCGCCAGCAGCTTGGACACCGTCGAGCAGTTCTTC. Protein product: CASSLDTVEQFF. This chain uses TRBV5-1 with TRBJ2-1, with D uncertain. The germline V and J ends were trimmed by 0 bases and 10 bases, with 8 bases remaining between them. This CDR3 has 12 amino acids. Germline CDR1 SGHRS, CDR2 YFSETQ.

The chain has TRBV20-1 and TRBJ2-3; a weak D match, TRBD2 (5 bases). The V end lost 5 bases, the J end lost 5 bases, and 20 bases lay between the germline ends. The CDR3 extends over 15 amino acids. CDR1 and CDR2 from the germline V gene are DFQATT and SNEGSKA (reference sequence). In DNA form, the CDR3 reads TGCAGTGCTGACGGGGTCCGCACCTCAGGAGATACGCAGTATTTT. Protein: CSADGVRTSGDTQYF.

This chain uses TRBV7-2 with TRBJ1-1; D remains unclear. Trimming took off 4 bases at V and 3 bases at J, with 12 bases between the two ends. This CDR3 has 14 residues. The germline V gene encodes CDR1 SGHTA and CDR2 FQGNSA. Here the CDR3 reads CASSSRGLYTEAFF. Written as DNA, the CDR3 is TGTGCCAGCAGCTCCCGAGGGTTATACACTGAAGCTTTCTTT.

The genes are TRBV29-1 and TRBJ1-2, with D hard to call. The CDR3 is made up of 11 amino acids. Germline V gene sequence: CDR1 SQVTM, CDR2 ANQGSEA. Trimming pared 7 bases from V and 2 bases from J, leaving 8 bases between. The CDR3 reads CSADGNYGYTF. In DNA form, the CDR3 reads TGCAGCGCCGACGGCAACTATGGCTACACCTTC.

This clonotype came up once. This chain connects TRBV11-3 to TRBJ2-7; TRBD2 might be the D (5 bases). Trimming cost V 0 bases and J 1 base, with 10 bases left between them. The CDR3 spans 15 residues. Looked up from germline, CDR1 is SGHNT and CDR2 is YENEEA. CDR3 coding DNA: TGTGCCAGCAGCTTAGATCCAGGCGGGTCCTACGAGCAGTACTTC. As protein: CASSLDPGGSYEQYF.

This clonotype was observed a handful of times. The CDR3 does not end in the conserved phenylalanine or tryptophan, so this is likely a read error. The DNA is left out, because the CDR3 cannot be placed on it with certainty; the CDR3 is given as TCRdb lists it. The chain carries TRBV7-9 and TRBJ2-1; the tabulated D call, TRBD1, remains unverified against the DNA. Ends included, the CDR3 has 12 residues. From germline, CDR1 is SEHNR and CDR2 FQNEAQ (reference sequence). CDR3 loop: CASSLATDKPTL.